Below are 3 T cell receptor beta chains sequenced from a single sample in a study of blood T cell repertoires in COVID-19. The assay was immunoSEQ multiplex PCR, and TCRdb's table has in-frame clones only and misses some. The data hold about 180,000 clones, with roughly 84% observed a single time. Sequencing was carried out using peripheral blood. Every receptor here comes from a human donor in a cohort sampled during active COVID-19.

The CDR3 region is CASSPTLTGNAEQYF. The CDR3 DNA is TGTGCCAGCAGCCCGACCCTGACAGGGAATGCCGAGCAGTACTTC. This chain joins TRBV6-5 and TRBJ2-7; 7 bases are shared with TRBD1. Germline loops: CDR1 MNHEY, CDR2 SVGAGI. The CDR3 contains 15 residues. V shed 6 bases, J shed 6 bases, and the junction held 14 bases outside the gene matches.

This rearrangement joins TRBV5-4 to TRBJ2-7; 7 positions agree with TRBD1. CDR3 length: 13 amino acids. The J segment lost 3 bases and the V segment lost 4 bases, leaving 4 bases of the junction unmatched. Looked up from germline, CDR1 is SGHNT and CDR2 is YYREEE (reference sequence). CDR3 bases: TGTGCCAGCAGCCCCCGGGACAGCTACGAGCAGTACTTC. This gives the protein CASSPRDSYEQYF.

The rearrangement links TRBV28 to TRBJ2-5, with a tentative D call TRBD1 (6 bases). Per the germline V gene, CDR1 is MDHEN and CDR2 is SYDVKM. The CDR3 is 15 amino acids. V dropped 4 bases and J dropped 4 bases, with 16 bases sitting between them. The CDR3 is CASSSRSGALETQYF. CDR3 nucleotide sequence: TGTGCCAGCAGTTCCCGATCAGGGGCCTTAGAGACCCAGTACTTC. Based on the CDR3 plus reference TRBV28 and TRBJ2-5, the full variable domain is DVKVTQSSRYLVKRTGEKVFLECVQDMDHENMFWYRQDPGLGLRLIYFSYDVKMKEKGDIPEGYSVSREKKERFSLILESASTNQTSMYLCASSSRSGALETQYFGPGTRLLVL.